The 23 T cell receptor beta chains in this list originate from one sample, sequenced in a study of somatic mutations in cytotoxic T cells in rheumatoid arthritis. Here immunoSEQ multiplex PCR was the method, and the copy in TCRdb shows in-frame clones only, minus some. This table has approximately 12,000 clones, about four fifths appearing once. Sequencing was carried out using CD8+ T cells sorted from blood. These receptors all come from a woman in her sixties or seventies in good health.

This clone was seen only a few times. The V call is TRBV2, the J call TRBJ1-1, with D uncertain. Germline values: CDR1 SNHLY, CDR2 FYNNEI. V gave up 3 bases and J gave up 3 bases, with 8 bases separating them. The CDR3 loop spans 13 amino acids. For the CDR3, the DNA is TGTGCCAGCAGTGAGACTGTTGACACTGAAGCTTTCTTT. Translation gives CASSETVDTEAFF.

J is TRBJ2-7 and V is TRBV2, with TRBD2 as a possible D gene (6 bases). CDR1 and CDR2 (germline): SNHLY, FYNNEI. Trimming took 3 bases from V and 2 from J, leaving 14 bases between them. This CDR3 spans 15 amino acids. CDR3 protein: CASSDGSGYTYEQYV. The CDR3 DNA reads TGTGCCAGCAGTGATGGTAGCGGCTACACCTACGAGCAGTACGTC.

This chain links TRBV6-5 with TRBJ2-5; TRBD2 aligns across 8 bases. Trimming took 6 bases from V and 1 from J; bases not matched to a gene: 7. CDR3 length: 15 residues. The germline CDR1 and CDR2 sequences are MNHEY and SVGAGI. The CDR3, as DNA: TGTGCCAGCAGCGGGATAGCGGGGTTCCAAGAGACCCAGTACTTC. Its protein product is CASSGIAGFQETQYF.

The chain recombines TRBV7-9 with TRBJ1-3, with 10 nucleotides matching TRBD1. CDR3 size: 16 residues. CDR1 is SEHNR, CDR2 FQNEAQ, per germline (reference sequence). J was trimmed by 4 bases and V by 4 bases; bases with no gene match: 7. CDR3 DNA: TGTGCCAGCAGCTCTCGACAGGGGGCGCGAGGAAACACCATATATTTT. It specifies CASSSRQGARGNTIYF.

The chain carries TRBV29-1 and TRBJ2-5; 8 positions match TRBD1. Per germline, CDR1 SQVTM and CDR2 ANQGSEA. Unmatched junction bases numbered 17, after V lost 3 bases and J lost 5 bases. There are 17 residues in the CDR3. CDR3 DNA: TGCAGCGTTGATACGTTGCCAGGGGGCCGGGAAACGGAGACCCAGTACTTC. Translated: CSVDTLPGGRETETQYF.

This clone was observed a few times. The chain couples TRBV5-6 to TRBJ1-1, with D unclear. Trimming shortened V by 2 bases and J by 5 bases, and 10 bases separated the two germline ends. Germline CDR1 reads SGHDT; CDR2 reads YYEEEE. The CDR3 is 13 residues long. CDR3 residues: CASSFGQFTEAFF. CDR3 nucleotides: TGTGCCAGCAGCTTTGGCCAGTTTACTGAAGCTTTCTTT.

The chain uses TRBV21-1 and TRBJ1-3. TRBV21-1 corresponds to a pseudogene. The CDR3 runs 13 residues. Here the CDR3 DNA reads TGTGCCAGCAGCAAAGGAGGCGGAAACACCATATATTTT. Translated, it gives CASSKGGGNTIYF.

The CDR3 DNA sequence: TGTGCCAGCATGAGAGGAGTAGGAAACACCATATATTTT. It yields the protein CASMRGVGNTIYF. The chain links TRBV6-1 to TRBJ1-3, with D unclear. There are 13 residues in the CDR3. From germline, CDR1 is MNHNS and CDR2 SASEGT. V lost 7 bases to trimming and J lost 4 bases, with 11 bases between them.

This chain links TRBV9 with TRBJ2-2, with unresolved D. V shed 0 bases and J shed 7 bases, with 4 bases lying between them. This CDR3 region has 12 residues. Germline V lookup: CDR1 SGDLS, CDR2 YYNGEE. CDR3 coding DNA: TGTGCCAGCAGCGTAGATTACGGGGAGCTGTTTTTT. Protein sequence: CASSVDYGELFF.

The CDR3 nucleotides are TGTGCCAGCAGCGTAGCTGGGGCGGACACAGATACGCAGTATTTT. Encoded protein: CASSVAGADTDTQYF. J is TRBJ2-3 and V is TRBV9; D is perhaps TRBD1 (5 bases). CDR3 length: 15 residues. Germline CDR1 and CDR2: SGDLS and YYNGEE. Trimming removed 0 bases at V and 2 bases at J, with 10 bases between.

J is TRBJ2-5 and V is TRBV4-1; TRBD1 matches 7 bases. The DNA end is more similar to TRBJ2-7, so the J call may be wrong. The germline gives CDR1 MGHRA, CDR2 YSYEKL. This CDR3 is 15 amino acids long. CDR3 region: CASSQDRTGAYEQYF. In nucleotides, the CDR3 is TGCGCCAGCAGCCAAGATCGGACAGGAGCCTACGAGCAGTACTTC.

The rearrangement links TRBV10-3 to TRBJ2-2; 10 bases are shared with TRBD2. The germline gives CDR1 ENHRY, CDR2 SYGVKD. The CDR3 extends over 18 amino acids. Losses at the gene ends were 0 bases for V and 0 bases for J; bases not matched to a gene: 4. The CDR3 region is CAISESSLAGANTGELFF. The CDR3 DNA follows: TGTGCCATCAGTGAGTCGTCCCTAGCGGGAGCGAACACCGGGGAGCTGTTTTTT.

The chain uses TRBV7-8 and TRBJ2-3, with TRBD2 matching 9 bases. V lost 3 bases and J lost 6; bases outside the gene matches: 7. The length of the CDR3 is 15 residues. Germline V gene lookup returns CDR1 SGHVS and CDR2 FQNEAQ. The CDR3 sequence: CASSFSGGRADTQYF. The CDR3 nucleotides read TGTGCCAGCAGCTTTAGCGGGGGTAGGGCGGATACGCAGTATTTT.

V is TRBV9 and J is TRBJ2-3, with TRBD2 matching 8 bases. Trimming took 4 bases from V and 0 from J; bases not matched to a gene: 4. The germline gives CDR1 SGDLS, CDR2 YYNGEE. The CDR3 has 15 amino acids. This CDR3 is CASSRSGTSTDTQYF. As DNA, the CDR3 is TGTGCCAGCAGCCGTAGCGGGACCAGCACAGATACGCAGTATTTT.

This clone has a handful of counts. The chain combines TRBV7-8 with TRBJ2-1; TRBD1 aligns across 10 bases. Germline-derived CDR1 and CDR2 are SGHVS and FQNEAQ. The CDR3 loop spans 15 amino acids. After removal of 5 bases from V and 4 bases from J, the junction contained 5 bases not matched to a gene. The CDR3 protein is CASSPRDRGYNEQFF. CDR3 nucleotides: TGTGCCAGCAGCCCCCGGGACAGGGGATACAATGAGCAGTTCTTC.

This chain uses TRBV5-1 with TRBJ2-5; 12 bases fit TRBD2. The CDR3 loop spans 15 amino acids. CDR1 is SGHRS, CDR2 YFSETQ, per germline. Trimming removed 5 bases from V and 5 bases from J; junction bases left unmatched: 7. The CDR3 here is CASRLAGGFVETQYF. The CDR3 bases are TGCGCCAGCAGACTAGCGGGGGGTTTCGTTGAGACCCAGTACTTC.

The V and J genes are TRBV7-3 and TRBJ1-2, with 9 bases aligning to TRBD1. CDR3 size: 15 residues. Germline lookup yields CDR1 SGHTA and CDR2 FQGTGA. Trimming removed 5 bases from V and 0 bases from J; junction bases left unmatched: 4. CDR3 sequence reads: CASSAGTGTNYGYTF. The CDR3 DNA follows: TGTGCCAGCAGCGCCGGGACAGGGACTAACTATGGCTACACCTTC.

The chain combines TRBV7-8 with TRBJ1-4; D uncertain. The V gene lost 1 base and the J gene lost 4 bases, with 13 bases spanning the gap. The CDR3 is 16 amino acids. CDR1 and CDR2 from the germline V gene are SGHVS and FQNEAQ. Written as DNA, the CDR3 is TGTGCCAGCAGCTTAGAATATACGCGTCTTAATGAAAAACTGTTTTTT. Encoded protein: CASSLEYTRLNEKLFF.

The CDR3 DNA sequence: TGTGCCAGCAGTTTACTGGGAGAAAATTCACCCCTCCACTTT. It codes for CASSLLGENSPLHF. The genes are TRBV27 and TRBJ1-6; D remains ambiguous. CDR3 length equals 14 residues. The V gene lost 2 bases and the J gene lost 7 bases, with 9 bases spanning the gap. Germline CDR1 reads MNHEY; CDR2 reads SMNVEV (reference sequence).

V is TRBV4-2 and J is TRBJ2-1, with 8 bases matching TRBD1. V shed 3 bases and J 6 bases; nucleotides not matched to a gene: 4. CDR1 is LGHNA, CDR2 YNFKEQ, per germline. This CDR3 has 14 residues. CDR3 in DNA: TGTGCCAGCAGCCATGCTGGGACAGGCAATGAGCAGTTCTTC. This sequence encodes CASSHAGTGNEQFF.

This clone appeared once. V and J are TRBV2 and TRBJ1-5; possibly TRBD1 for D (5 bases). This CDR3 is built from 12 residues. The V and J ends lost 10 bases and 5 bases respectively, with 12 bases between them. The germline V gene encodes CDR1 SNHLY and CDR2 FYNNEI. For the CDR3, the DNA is TGTGCCACAACGAAAGGGGATCAGCCCCAGCATTTT. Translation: CATTKGDQPQHF.

The CDR3 is CASSPDQDLRADTDTQYF. The CDR3 DNA reads as TGTGCCAGCAGTCCAGACCAGGACTTAAGGGCGGACACAGATACGCAGTATTTT. V usage is TRBV28 and J usage is TRBJ2-3; D may be TRBD2 (5 bases). V shed 5 bases and J shed 2 bases, with 23 bases lying between them. The CDR3 length is 18 residues. Germline V lookup: CDR1 MDHEN, CDR2 SYDVKM.

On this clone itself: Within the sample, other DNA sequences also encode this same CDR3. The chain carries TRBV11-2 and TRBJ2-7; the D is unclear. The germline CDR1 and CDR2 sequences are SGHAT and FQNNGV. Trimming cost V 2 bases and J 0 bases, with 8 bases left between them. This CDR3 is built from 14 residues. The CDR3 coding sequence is TGTGCCAGCAGCTTAACCGCTAGCTCCTACGAGCAGTACGTC. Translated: CASSLTASSYEQYV.